This T cell receptor (beta chain) came from a study of blood T cells in healthy people across ages. Study-level points and caveats: Relative to aged donors, long-lived donors carried more naive CD4+ cells and displayed higher diversity. TCR beta diversity correlated strongly with naive T cell percentage.

With a J-beta primer mix and a sample-barcoded 5' primer, a second PCR ran about 6 to 11 cycles. A single record per CDR3 protein comes from TCRdb applying MiXCR to the 5' RACE reads. The sample consists of about 810,000 distinct CDR3 sequences, about 37% of them appearing once. Isolation yielded PBMCs, at least 6.5 million per sample, in every case. In its sample, this clonotype was seen many times. Its specificity is not known. Germline CDR1 reads SEHNR; CDR2 reads FQNEAQ (reference sequence). This CDR3 has 16 amino acids. The trim removed 2 bases at V and 4 bases at J, leaving 4 bases unmatched. The source material was blood. The receptor comes from a man aged 18 to 35 in good health. This chain joins TRBV7-9 and TRBJ2-3; the match to TRBD1 covers 12 bases. This CDR3 is CASSLRDRGPPDTQYF. CDR3 sequence (DNA): TGTGCCAGCAGCTTACGGGACAGGGGGCCTCCAGATACGCAGTATTTT.